This T cell receptor beta chain stems from a study of blood T cell repertoires in COVID-19. Study context: COVID-19 samples collected from the United States, Italy and Spain covered acute and convalescent phases. The cDNA or gDNA used as material had been derived from T cells, B-cell-depleted T cells, or PBMCs.

In the original analysis: Amplification with reference gene primers provided the estimates of nucleated cell counts. Clones were read by immunoSEQ multiplex PCR, and TCRdb kept only the in-frame ones, dropping some. V, J and clone size reflect that table, while D and trimming were determined from the DNA. The table lists 200,000 to 250,000 clones, about nine tenths of them singletons, with about 6% in the top ten. Germline V gives CDR1 MGHRA, CDR2 YSYEKL. The V and J ends lost 3 bases and 4 bases, in that order; junction bases with no gene match: 11. The CDR3 has 18 residues. Specimen: peripheral blood. The chain has TRBV4-1 and TRBJ2-1; the match to TRBD2 covers 11 bases. This TCR was recovered from an elderly man with acute or convalescent COVID-19. CDR3 nucleotides: TGCGCCAGCAGCCACGGGGATAGCGGGAGGGATAGTTACAATGAGCAGTTCTTC. Encoded protein: CASSHGDSGRDSYNEQFF.